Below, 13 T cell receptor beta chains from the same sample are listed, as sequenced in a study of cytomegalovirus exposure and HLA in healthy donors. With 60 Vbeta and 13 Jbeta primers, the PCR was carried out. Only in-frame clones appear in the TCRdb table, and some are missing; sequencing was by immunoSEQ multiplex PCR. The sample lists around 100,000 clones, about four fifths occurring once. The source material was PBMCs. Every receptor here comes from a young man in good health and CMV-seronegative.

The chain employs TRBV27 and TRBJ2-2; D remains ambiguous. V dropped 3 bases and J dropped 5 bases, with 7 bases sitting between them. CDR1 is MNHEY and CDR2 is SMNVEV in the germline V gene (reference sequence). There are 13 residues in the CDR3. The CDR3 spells CASSFVTTGELFF. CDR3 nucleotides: TGTGCCAGCAGTTTCGTAACTACCGGGGAGCTGTTTTTT.

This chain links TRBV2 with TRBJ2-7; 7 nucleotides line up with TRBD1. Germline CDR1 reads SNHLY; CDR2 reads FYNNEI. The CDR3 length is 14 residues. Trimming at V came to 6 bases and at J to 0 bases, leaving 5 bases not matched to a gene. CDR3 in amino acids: CASRVTGSSYEQYF. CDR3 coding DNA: TGTGCCAGCAGGGTGACAGGGAGCTCCTACGAGCAGTACTTC.

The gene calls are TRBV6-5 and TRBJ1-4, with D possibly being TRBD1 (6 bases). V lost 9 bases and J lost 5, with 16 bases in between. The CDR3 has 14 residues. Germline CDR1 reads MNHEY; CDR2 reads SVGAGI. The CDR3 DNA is TGTGCCAGTCAGCCAGGGGCCTTAAATGAAAAACTGTTTTTT. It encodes CASQPGALNEKLFF.

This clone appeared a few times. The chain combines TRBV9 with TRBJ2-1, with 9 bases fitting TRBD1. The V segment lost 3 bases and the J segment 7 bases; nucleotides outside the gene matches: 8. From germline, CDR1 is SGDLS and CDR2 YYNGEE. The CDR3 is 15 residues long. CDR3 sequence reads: CASSETGQGWNEQFF. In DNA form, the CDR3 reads TGTGCCAGCAGCGAGACCGGACAGGGGTGGAATGAGCAGTTCTTC.

The CDR3 sequence is CASSPGLAGLSSYEQYF. Written as DNA, the CDR3 is TGTGCCAGCAGCCCAGGACTAGCGGGTTTGAGCTCCTACGAGCAGTACTTC. V is TRBV5-4 and J is TRBJ2-7; 11 bases are a match to TRBD2. This CDR3 is built from 17 residues. With V trimmed by 4 bases and J by 0 bases, 9 bases remained unmatched. Looked up from germline, CDR1 is SGHNT and CDR2 is YYREEE (reference sequence).

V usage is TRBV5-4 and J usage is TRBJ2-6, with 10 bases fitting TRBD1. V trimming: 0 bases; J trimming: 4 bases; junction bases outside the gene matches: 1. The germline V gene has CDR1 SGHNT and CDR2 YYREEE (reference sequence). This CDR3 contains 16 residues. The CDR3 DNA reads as TGTGCCAGCAGCTTGGGACAGGGGGCCGGGGCCAACGTCCTGACTTTC. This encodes CASSLGQGAGANVLTF.

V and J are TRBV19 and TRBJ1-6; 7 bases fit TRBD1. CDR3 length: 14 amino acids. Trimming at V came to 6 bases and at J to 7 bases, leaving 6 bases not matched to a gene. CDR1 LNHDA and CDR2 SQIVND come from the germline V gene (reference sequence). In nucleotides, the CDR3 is TGTGCCAGTAGCCCCGCCAGGGGGAATTCACCCCTCCACTTT. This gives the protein CASSPARGNSPLHF.

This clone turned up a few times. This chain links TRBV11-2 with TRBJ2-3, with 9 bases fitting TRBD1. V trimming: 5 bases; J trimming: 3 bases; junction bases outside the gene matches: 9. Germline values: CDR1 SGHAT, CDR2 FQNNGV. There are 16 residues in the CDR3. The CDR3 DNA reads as TGTGCCAGCAGCCAAGACCGGGACAGGGCGACAGATACGCAGTATTTT. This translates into CASSQDRDRATDTQYF.

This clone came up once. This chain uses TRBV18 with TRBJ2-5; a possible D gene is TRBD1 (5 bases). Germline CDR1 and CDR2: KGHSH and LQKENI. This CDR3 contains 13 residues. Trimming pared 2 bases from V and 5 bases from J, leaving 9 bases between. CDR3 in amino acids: CASSPGQGETQYF. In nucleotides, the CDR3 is TGTGCCAGCTCACCAGGACAAGGCGAGACCCAGTACTTC.

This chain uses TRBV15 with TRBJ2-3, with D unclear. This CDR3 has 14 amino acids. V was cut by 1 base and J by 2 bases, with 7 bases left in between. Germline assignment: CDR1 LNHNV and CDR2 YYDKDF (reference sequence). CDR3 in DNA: TGTGCCACCAGCAGAGCCCCGGTCACAGATACGCAGTATTTT. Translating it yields CATSRAPVTDTQYF.

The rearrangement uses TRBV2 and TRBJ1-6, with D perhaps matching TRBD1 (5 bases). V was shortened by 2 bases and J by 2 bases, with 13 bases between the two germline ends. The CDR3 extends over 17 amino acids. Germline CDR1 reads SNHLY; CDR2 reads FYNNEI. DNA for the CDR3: TGTGCCAGCAGTGAAAGGGGTCTTGGAACCTATAATTCACCCCTCCACTTT. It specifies CASSERGLGTYNSPLHF.

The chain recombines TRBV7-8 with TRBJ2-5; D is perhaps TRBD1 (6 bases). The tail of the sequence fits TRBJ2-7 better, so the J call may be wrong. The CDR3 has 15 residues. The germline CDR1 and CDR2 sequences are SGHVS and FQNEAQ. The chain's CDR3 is CASSVSGTYSYEQYF. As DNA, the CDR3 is TGTGCCAGCAGCGTATCCGGGACATACTCCTACGAGCAGTACTTC.

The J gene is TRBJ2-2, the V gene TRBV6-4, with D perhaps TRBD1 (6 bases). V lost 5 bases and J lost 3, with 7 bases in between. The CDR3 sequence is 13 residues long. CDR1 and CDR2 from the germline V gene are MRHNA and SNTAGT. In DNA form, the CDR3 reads TGTGCCAGCAGTCGGACAGACACCGGGGAGCTGTTTTTT. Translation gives CASSRTDTGELFF.